Presented here are 22 T cell receptor beta chains from one specimen sequenced in a study of radiation and T cells in renal cell carcinoma. TCRdb's table, derived via immunoSEQ multiplex PCR, lists solely in-frame clones and lacks some. Among some 120,000 clones listed, more than 80% were seen once. The sample's time point: blood 2 weeks post-SBRT. Sample treatment: 15 Gy SBRT to primary tumor, nephrectomy 4 weeks later. This specimen was blood, taken from a patient whose treatment included radiotherapy and nephrectomy. The origin of the receptors is an older woman with renal cell carcinoma.

The chain uses TRBV5-1 and TRBJ2-5; TRBD1 aligns across 7 bases. The DNA matches TRBJ2-7 better at its end, which makes the J call doubtful. Per the germline V gene, CDR1 is SGHRS and CDR2 is YFSETQ. The CDR3 loop spans 13 amino acids. CDR3 in DNA: TGCGCCAGCAGCCCTAGGGACAGAGGCGAGCAGTACTTC. Translation: CASSPRDRGEQYF.

This clone was counted a single time. The V and J genes are TRBV4-1 and TRBJ2-5, with D perhaps given as TRBD1 or TRBD2 (5 bases each). Trimming shortened V by 2 bases and J by 3 bases, and 10 bases separated the two germline ends. CDR3 length equals 14 residues. Germline V CDR1 and CDR2: MGHRA, YSYEKL. CDR3 region: CASSQRGPEETQYF. DNA for the CDR3: TGCGCCAGCAGCCAACGGGGCCCCGAAGAGACCCAGTACTTC.

This clone has just a few counts. Other DNA variants within this sample encode the same CDR3. The CDR3 protein is CASSLGSSGNTIYF. The DNA of the CDR3 is TGTGCCAGCAGCTTAGGAAGCTCTGGAAACACCATATATTTT. V and J are TRBV7-9 and TRBJ1-3, with D unresolved. Germline V gene lookup returns CDR1 SEHNR and CDR2 FQNEAQ (reference sequence). The CDR3 length is 14 residues. The V and J ends lost 1 base and 0 bases respectively, with 4 bases between them.

The chain's CDR3 is CASIGTLGPNEQFF. CDR3 bases: TGTGCCAGCATCGGGACATTAGGACCCAATGAGCAGTTCTTC. This chain uses TRBV28 with TRBJ2-1, with a possible D match to TRBD1 (6 bases). Trimming removed 7 bases at V and 6 bases at J, with 16 bases between. The CDR3 is 14 residues long. Germline values: CDR1 MDHEN, CDR2 SYDVKM.

The chain is built from TRBV5-1 and TRBJ2-1, with D tentatively TRBD2 (5 bases). Germline V gene lookup returns CDR1 SGHRS and CDR2 YFSETQ. The CDR3 length is 15 residues. V dropped 0 bases and J dropped 5 bases, with 12 bases sitting between them. CDR3 region: CASSLEGSADNEQFF. The DNA for the CDR3 is TGCGCCAGCAGCTTGGAAGGTAGCGCAGACAATGAGCAGTTCTTC.

J is TRBJ1-4 and V is TRBV7-2; the D is unclear. V was shortened by 1 base and J by 8 bases, with 5 bases between the two germline ends. The CDR3 length is 12 residues. Germline V gene lookup returns CDR1 SGHTA and CDR2 FQGNSA. CDR3 sequence (DNA): TGTGCCAGCAGCTTAGACGGGGAAAAACTGTTTTTT. Translation gives CASSLDGEKLFF.

The V call is TRBV5-1, the J call TRBJ2-3, with D perhaps matching TRBD1 or TRBD2 (5 bases each). The CDR3 has 14 amino acids. The V and J ends lost 3 bases and 6 bases respectively, with 14 bases between them. In germline, CDR1 is SGHRS, CDR2 YFSETQ. CDR3 amino acids: CASSSGTPSDTQYF. The CDR3 coding sequence is TGCGCCAGCAGCTCCGGGACCCCCAGCGATACGCAGTATTTT. The full variable domain, with the rest looked up from reference TRBV5-1 and TRBJ2-3, is KAGVTQTPRYLIKTRGQQVTLSCSPISGHRSVSWYQQTPGQGLQFLFEYFSETQRNKGNFPGRFSGRQFSNSRSEMNVSTLELGDSALYLCASSSGTPSDTQYFGPGTRLTVL.

This sequence joins TRBV2 and TRBJ2-3; D is unclear. The V and J ends lost 5 bases and 2 bases respectively, with 14 bases between them. This CDR3 spans 15 amino acids. Germline V gives CDR1 SNHLY, CDR2 FYNNEI. CDR3 protein: CASSNILGSTDTQYF. For the CDR3, the DNA is TGTGCCAGCAGTAATATTCTAGGGTCCACAGATACGCAGTATTTT.

The CDR3 nucleotides are TGCGCCAGCAGCCAAGAAGGAGGGATGAATTCCTACGAGCAGTACTTC. Translated, it gives CASSQEGGMNSYEQYF. The rearrangement uses TRBV4-1 and TRBJ2-5, with a possible D match to TRBD2 (6 bases). TRBJ2-7 explains the end of the DNA better; the J call may be wrong. CDR3 size: 16 residues. Germline lookup yields CDR1 MGHRA and CDR2 YSYEKL.

The V and J genes are TRBV5-1 and TRBJ2-5; TRBD1 matches at 8 bases. Germline-derived CDR1 and CDR2 are SGHRS and YFSETQ. CDR3 length equals 14 residues. The V gene end was trimmed by 6 bases and the J gene end by 4 bases; junction bases not matched to a gene: 8. In DNA form, the CDR3 reads TGCGCCAGCAACCAAGACAGGGGAGGAGAGACCCAGTACTTC. The encoded protein is CASNQDRGGETQYF.

This clone was seen only once. V and J are TRBV6-6 and TRBJ1-4; 8 nucleotides line up with TRBD1. The CDR3 is made up of 16 amino acids. With 0 bases clipped from V and 7 bases from J, the junction kept 7 bases outside the gene matches. CDR1 is MNHNY and CDR2 is SVGAGI in the germline V gene (reference sequence). The CDR3 DNA is TGTGCCAGCAGTTACTCGGTACAGGGGGGGGGTGAAAAACTGTTTTTT. It yields the protein CASSYSVQGGGEKLFF.

The chain combines TRBV19 with TRBJ1-5; D not resolved. Germline V gives CDR1 LNHDA, CDR2 SQIVND (reference sequence). This CDR3 spans 13 amino acids. V was trimmed by 1 base and J by 7 bases, leaving 8 bases between them. The CDR3 reads CASSIGGKQPQHF. CDR3 DNA sequence: TGTGCCAGTAGTATAGGTGGTAAACAGCCCCAGCATTTT.

V usage is TRBV27 and J usage is TRBJ2-3; a weak D match, TRBD2 (6 bases). V gave up 6 bases and J gave up 2 bases, with 9 bases separating them. Looked up from germline, CDR1 is MNHEY and CDR2 is SMNVEV (reference sequence). This CDR3 has 13 residues. DNA of the CDR3: TGTGCCAGCAGGGGACTCGCCACAGATACGCAGTATTTT. Amino acid sequence: CASRGLATDTQYF.

The chain links TRBV27 to TRBJ1-2; 8 bases match TRBD1. CDR1 MNHEY and CDR2 SMNVEV come from the germline V gene (reference sequence). The CDR3 sequence is 14 residues long. V shed 5 bases, J shed 5 bases, and the junction held 7 bases outside the gene matches. CDR3 protein: CASSLGQGGYGYTF. The CDR3 DNA reads as TGTGCCAGCAGTCTCGGACAGGGCGGATATGGCTACACCTTC.

This clone was counted between two and nine times. The rearrangement joins TRBV15 to TRBJ2-6; D remains unclear. This CDR3 region has 18 residues. CDR1 is LNHNV and CDR2 is YYDKDF in the germline V gene (reference sequence). The V and J ends lost 1 base and 1 base respectively, with 14 bases between them. This CDR3 is CATSRAKELISGANVLTF. CDR3 nucleotides: TGTGCCACCAGCAGAGCGAAGGAACTTATTTCTGGGGCCAACGTCCTGACTTTC. The full variable domain, in which reference TRBV15 and TRBJ2-6 provide the parts outside the CDR3, is DAMVIQNPRYQVTQFGKPVTLSCSQTLNHNVMYWYQQKSSQAPKLLFHYYDKDFNNEADTPDNFQSRRPNTSFCFLDIRSPGLGDTAMYLCATSRAKELISGANVLTFGAGSRLTVL.

Only one count was recorded for this clone. The chain recombines TRBV28 with TRBJ2-5; 7 bases map to TRBD1. Germline CDR1 reads MDHEN; CDR2 reads SYDVKM. J lost 4 bases, V lost 4 bases, and 6 bases had no gene match. The CDR3 is made up of 14 amino acids. This CDR3 reads CASSSLTGPETQYF. The CDR3 DNA is TGTGCCAGCAGTTCGTTGACAGGGCCAGAGACCCAGTACTTC.

The chain has TRBV9 and TRBJ1-2; no firm D call. V lost 0 bases, J lost 5 bases, and 11 bases lay in between. CDR3 size: 14 residues. CDR1 and CDR2 from the germline V gene are SGDLS and YYNGEE. The DNA for the CDR3 is TGTGCCAGCAGCGTAGCTCTCCGGTCGTATGGCTACACCTTC. Its translation: CASSVALRSYGYTF.

This rearrangement joins TRBV4-1 to TRBJ1-4; no reliable D call. CDR1 and CDR2 from the germline V gene are MGHRA and YSYEKL. The ends were cut back, 8 bases at V and 6 bases at J, with 4 bases in the middle. CDR3 length equals 10 residues. The CDR3 nucleotides read TGCGCCAGCGGTCATGAAAAACTGTTTTTT. This gives the protein CASGHEKLFF.

This chain joins TRBV19 and TRBJ1-6; D call uncertain. There are 14 residues in the CDR3. CDR1 and CDR2 (germline): LNHDA, SQIVND (reference sequence). V shed 3 bases and J shed 7 bases, with 10 bases lying between them. CDR3 protein: CASSISTANSPLHF. For the CDR3, the DNA is TGTGCCAGTAGTATTTCAACAGCAAATTCACCCCTCCACTTT.

This clone turned up a few times. The rearrangement uses TRBV6-4 and TRBJ2-1, with D perhaps TRBD2 (6 bases). Germline-derived CDR1 and CDR2 are MRHNA and SNTAGT. The CDR3 runs to 14 residues. V shed 2 bases and J shed 5 bases, with 10 bases lying between them. This CDR3 is CASSDGGENNEQFF. CDR3 sequence (DNA): TGTGCCAGCAGTGACGGAGGGGAGAACAATGAGCAGTTCTTC.

The genes are TRBV7-9 and TRBJ1-5; D call uncertain. Germline V gene lookup returns CDR1 SEHNR and CDR2 FQNEAQ (reference sequence). Trimming stripped 6 bases from V and 5 bases from J, with 14 bases between. The CDR3 covers 14 residues. The CDR3 sequence: CASSLPGPDQPQHF. The CDR3 DNA sequence: TGTGCCAGCAGTTTGCCCGGCCCGGATCAGCCCCAGCATTTT.

This clone was found a few times. The CDR3 DNA sequence: TGTGCCAGCAGCGGGGCAAAGCAGCCCCAGCATTTT. This sequence encodes CASSGAKQPQHF. The chain couples TRBV5-6 to TRBJ1-5; D may be TRBD1 (5 bases). This CDR3 contains 12 residues. Trimming stripped 4 bases from V and 7 bases from J, with 9 bases between. CDR1 is SGHDT, CDR2 YYEEEE, per germline.